The rows below give T cell receptor beta chains drawn from one sample of a study of Ad26.COV2.S vaccination and SARS-CoV-2 variants. The repertoire was sequenced with immunoSEQ multiplex PCR; TCRdb's copy has only in-frame clones and lacks some. The data hold hundreds of thousands of clones, with roughly 91% observed a single time. The material sequenced was peripheral blood, taken in a trial of Ad26.COV2.S vaccine versus placebo. The receptors stem from a person aged 18-65 years who received the Ad26.COV2.S COVID-19 vaccine or a placebo. Each CDR3 is given with its conserved first and last residue. The order of the fields is J gene, clone size, V gene, D gene, CDR3 DNA, CDR3 protein. The D gene is left open where the match is weak. Clone size is not always given. Where it is, it says once, few, many or a class for expanded clones.

TRBJ2-3 once TRBV4-3 NA TGCGCCAGCAGCCAAGATCGGGGGTTTACGCAGTATTTT CASSQDRGFTQYF
TRBJ2-3 NA TRBV19 TRBD1 TGTGCCAGTAATGTGCCGGGACAGGGGAGCACAGATACGCAGTATTTT CASNVPGQGSTDTQYF
TRBJ2-7 NA TRBV28 TRBD1 TGTGCCAGCAGCCCGGGACAGTTCTTCTCCTACGAGCAGTACTTC CASSPGQFFSYEQYF
TRBJ1-1 NA TRBV13 NA TGTGCCAGCAGGGACTTTGGGAACACTGAAGCTTTCTTT CASRDFGNTEAFF
TRBJ2-7 NA TRBV4-1 NA TGCGCCAGCAGCCAAGATCTAGACAGGCGAACCTACGAGCAGTACTTC CASSQDLDRRTYEQYF
TRBJ1-1 NA TRBV2 NA TGTGCCAGCAGTGAAGCCGTCGAAGCTTTCTTT CASSEAVEAFF
TRBJ1-1 NA TRBV5-1 TRBD1 TGCGCCAGCAGAATGACAGGGGACCCGAACACTGAAGCTTTCTTT CASRMTGDPNTEAFF
TRBJ1-1 NA TRBV5-4 TRBD1 TGTGCCAGCAGCTCCCCTAATGACAGGGGTGATACTGAAGCTTTCTTT CASSSPNDRGDTEAFF
TRBJ2-2 NA TRBV28 NA TGTGCCAGCAGTTTCCTAGGGGGACCGAACACCGGGGAGCTGTTTTTT CASSFLGGPNTGELFF
TRBJ1-6 few TRBV6-4 NA TGTGCCAGCAGTGTGGACAGTAATTCACCCCTCCACTTT CASSVDSNSPLHF
TRBJ1-2 NA TRBV4-3 NA TGCGCCAGCAGCCAAGTACCCGAGATTGCCTATGGCTACACCTTC CASSQVPEIAYGYTF
TRBJ2-7 NA TRBV20-1 NA TGCAGTGCACCCACAGGGAGCGAGCAGTACTTC CSAPTGSEQYF
TRBJ1-1 NA TRBV4-3 NA TGCGCCAGCAGCCAAGGGACAGCCACTGAAGCTTTCTTT CASSQGTATEAFF
TRBJ2-5 once TRBV27 NA TGTGCCAGCAGTTTTGGGCAGGGCAAGACCCAGTACTTC CASSFGQGKTQYF
TRBJ2-5 once TRBV2 NA TGTGCCAGCAGTGAAGCCCGTCCTGGAGGGGGCCAAGAGACCCAGTACTTC CASSEARPGGGQETQYF
TRBJ1-6 NA TRBV19 NA TGTGCCAGTAGTATTGGAAGGGGGGCGAGTAATAATTCACCCCTCCACTTT CASSIGRGASNNSPLHF
TRBJ1-5 NA TRBV28 NA TGTGCCAGCAGTTCCCCAGGATGGGGGGATCTTTATAGCAATCAGCCCCAGCATTTT CASSSPGWGDLYSNQPQHF
TRBJ1-4 NA TRBV16 NA TGTGCCAGCAGCCAAGGGAGGTCTAATGAAAAACTGTTTTTT CASSQGRSNEKLFF
TRBJ2-5 NA TRBV11-2 NA TGTGCCAGCAGCTCCTCCGACAGAGAGACCCAGTACTTC CASSSSDRETQYF
TRBJ2-7 NA TRBV19 TRBD1 TGTGCCAGTAGTGAGGACAGGATCTCCTACGAGCAGTACTTC CASSEDRISYEQYF
TRBJ1-1 NA TRBV5-1 NA TGCGCCAGCAGCTTGAACCAGAGGAACACTGAAGCTTTCTTT CASSLNQRNTEAFF
TRBJ2-1 NA TRBV28 NA TGTGCCAGCAGACAGGCCACGGGACCCTACAATGAGCAGTTCTTC CASRQATGPYNEQFF
TRBJ2-3 NA TRBV5-1 NA TGCGCCAGCAGCTTGCGCCCCCCCCCAAATACGCAGTATTTT CASSLRPPPNTQYF
TRBJ2-7 NA TRBV3-1/TRBV3-2 NA TGTGCCAGCAGCCTGACCCAGAACGTCTACGAGCAGTACTTC CASSLTQNVYEQYF
TRBJ2-1 NA TRBV29-1 TRBD2 TGCAGCGTTGAAGACGGGACTAGCGGGAGCTCCTACAATGAGCAGTTCTTC CSVEDGTSGSSYNEQFF
TRBJ2-4 NA TRBV5-4 NA TGTGCCAGCAGCTTGGAACCGCAGGCAAACATTCAGTACTTC CASSLEPQANIQYF
TRBJ2-7 NA TRBV13 NA TGTGCCAGCAGCAAACCTCCGGGGACGAACTACGAGCAGTACTTC CASSKPPGTNYEQYF
TRBJ2-3 NA TRBV24-1 NA TGTGCCACCAGTGATAGAGGCAGGGGTAGCACAGATACGCAGTATTTT CATSDRGRGSTDTQYF
TRBJ1-3 NA TRBV4-2 NA TGTGCCAGCAGCCAACAACGGACAGCGCCTGACCGAAACACCATATATTTT CASSQQRTAPDRNTIYF
TRBJ1-1 NA TRBV30 NA TGTGCCTGGAGTGTATTGGGAGGAAGGAACACTGAAGCTTTCTTT CAWSVLGGRNTEAFF